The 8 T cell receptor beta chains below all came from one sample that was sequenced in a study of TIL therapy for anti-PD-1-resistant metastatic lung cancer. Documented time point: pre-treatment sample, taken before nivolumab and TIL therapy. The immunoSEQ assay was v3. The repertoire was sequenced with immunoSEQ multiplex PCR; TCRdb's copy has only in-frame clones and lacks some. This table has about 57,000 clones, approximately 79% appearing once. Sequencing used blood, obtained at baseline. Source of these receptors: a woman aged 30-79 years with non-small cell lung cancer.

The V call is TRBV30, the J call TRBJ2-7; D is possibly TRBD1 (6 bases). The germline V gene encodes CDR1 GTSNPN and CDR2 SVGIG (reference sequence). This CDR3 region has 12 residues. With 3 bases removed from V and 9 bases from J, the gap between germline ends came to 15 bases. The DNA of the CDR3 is TGTGCCTGGAGCCGAGGGACACCCAGGCAGTACTTC. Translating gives CAWSRGTPRQYF.

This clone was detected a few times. CDR3 nucleotide sequence: TGTGCCAGCAGCCCAATACACAGGGTCCCCTACGAGCAGTACTTC. Its protein product is CASSPIHRVPYEQYF. V gene TRBV28 combines with J gene TRBJ2-7, with D perhaps matching TRBD1 (6 bases). Trimming took off 6 bases at V and 2 bases at J, with 17 bases between the two ends. The CDR3 is 15 amino acids. Germline assignment: CDR1 MDHEN and CDR2 SYDVKM.

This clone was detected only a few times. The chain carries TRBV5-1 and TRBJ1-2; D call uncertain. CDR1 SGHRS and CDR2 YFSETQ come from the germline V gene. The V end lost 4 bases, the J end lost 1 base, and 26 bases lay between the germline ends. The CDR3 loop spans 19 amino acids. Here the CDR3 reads CASSPHVLRLPSINYGYTF. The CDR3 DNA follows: TGCGCCAGCAGCCCGCACGTTTTGAGGTTACCTTCGATTAACTATGGCTACACCTTC.

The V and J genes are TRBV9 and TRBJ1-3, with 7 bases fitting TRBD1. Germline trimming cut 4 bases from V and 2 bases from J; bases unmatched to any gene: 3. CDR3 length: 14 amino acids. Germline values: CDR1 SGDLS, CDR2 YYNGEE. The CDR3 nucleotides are TGTGCCAGCAGCATAGACAGGGCTGGAAACACCATATATTTT. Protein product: CASSIDRAGNTIYF.

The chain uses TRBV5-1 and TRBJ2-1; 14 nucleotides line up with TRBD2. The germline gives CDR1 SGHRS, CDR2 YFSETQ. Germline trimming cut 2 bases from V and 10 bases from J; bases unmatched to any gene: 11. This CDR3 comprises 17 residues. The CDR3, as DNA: TGCGCCAGCAGCTTTGGACTAGCGGGGGGCCCAGGGCGCGAGCAGTTCTTC. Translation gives CASSFGLAGGPGREQFF. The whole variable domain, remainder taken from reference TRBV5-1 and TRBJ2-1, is KAGVTQTPRYLIKTRGQQVTLSCSPISGHRSVSWYQQTPGQGLQFLFEYFSETQRNKGNFPGRFSGRQFSNSRSEMNVSTLELGDSALYLCASSFGLAGGPGREQFFGPGTRLTVL.

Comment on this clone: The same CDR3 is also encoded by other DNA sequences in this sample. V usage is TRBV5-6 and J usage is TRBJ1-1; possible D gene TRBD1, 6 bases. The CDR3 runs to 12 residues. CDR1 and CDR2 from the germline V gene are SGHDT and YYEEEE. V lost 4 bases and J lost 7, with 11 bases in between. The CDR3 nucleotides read TGTGCCAGCAGCGTAGGACAGAATGAAGCTTTCTTT. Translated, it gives CASSVGQNEAFF. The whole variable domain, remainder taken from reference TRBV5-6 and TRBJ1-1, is DAGVTQSPTHLIKTRGQQVTLRCSPKSGHDTVSWYQQALGQGPQFIFQYYEEEERQRGNFPDRFSGHQFPNYSSELNVNALLLGDSALYLCASSVGQNEAFFGQGTRLTVV.

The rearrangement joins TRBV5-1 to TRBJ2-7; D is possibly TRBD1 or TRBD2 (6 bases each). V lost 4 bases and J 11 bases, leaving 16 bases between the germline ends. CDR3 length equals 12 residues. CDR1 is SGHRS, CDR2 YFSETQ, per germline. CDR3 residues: CASSQNREAEYF. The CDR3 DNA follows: TGCGCCAGCAGCCAAAACAGGGAGGCAGAGTACTTC.

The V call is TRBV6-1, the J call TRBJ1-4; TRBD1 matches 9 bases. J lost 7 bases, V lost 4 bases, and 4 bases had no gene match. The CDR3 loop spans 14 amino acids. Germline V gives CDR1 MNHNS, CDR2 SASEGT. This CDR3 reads CASSATGGGEKLFF. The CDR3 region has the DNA TGTGCCAGCAGTGCGACAGGGGGAGGTGAAAAACTGTTTTTT.